Below, 3 T cell receptor beta chains from the same sample are listed, as sequenced in a study of shared T cell receptors in the human thymus (dated by TCRdb to the early 2020s). Library prep was done by the immunoSEQ multiplex PCR assay. TCRdb stores this immuneACCESS table with in-frame sequences only. Part of the clones is absent; in the studies checked, under half of the shortfall reflects unresolved V genes, and no reason is known for the rest. The sample has about 730,000 clones on record, 70% to 90% of them singletons. The ten largest clonotypes hold 0.0095% to 0.013% of the sample. These data also formed part of another study, on human thymus T cells.

The sequenced sample was thymocytes. These receptors came from a girl under two years old with a congenital heart defect. Donor details come from another sample of the same person, matched by shared clones.

This clone appeared a single time. The V call is TRBV28, the J call TRBJ2-7; TRBD2 agrees at 7 bases. The CDR3 has 15 residues. J lost 2 bases, V lost 3 bases, and 7 bases had no gene match. The germline CDR1 and CDR2 sequences are MDHEN and SYDVKM. The chain's CDR3 is CASSFTGGFPYEQYF. In DNA form, the CDR3 reads TGTGCCAGCAGTTTTACGGGGGGATTTCCCTACGAGCAGTACTTC.

This clone has more than one count but fewer than ten. This rearrangement joins TRBV5-1 to TRBJ1-1, with D perhaps matching TRBD1 (6 bases). V was cut by 4 bases and J by 10 bases, with 20 bases left in between. CDR3 length: 14 residues. The germline CDR1 and CDR2 sequences are SGHRS and YFSETQ. The CDR3 reads CASSPDSRRWGAFF. The CDR3 DNA sequence: TGCGCCAGCAGCCCGGACAGCCGGAGATGGGGAGCTTTCTTT.

V usage is TRBV11-2 and J usage is TRBJ1-5; D is perhaps TRBD1 (5 bases). The CDR3 loop spans 14 amino acids. The ends were cut back, 5 bases at V and 2 bases at J, with 10 bases in the middle. Germline-derived CDR1 and CDR2 are SGHAT and FQNNGV. The CDR3 loop reads CASSHQQGNQPQHF. DNA of the CDR3: TGTGCCAGCAGCCACCAACAGGGCAATCAGCCCCAGCATTTT. The complete variable domain, with remaining parts taken from reference TRBV11-2 and TRBJ1-5, reads EAGVAQSPRYKIIEKRQSVAFWCNPISGHATLYWYQQILGQGPKLLIQFQNNGVVDDSQLPKDRFSAERLKGVDSTLKIQPAKLEDSAVYLCASSHQQGNQPQHFGDGTRLSIL.